This T cell receptor beta chain was retrieved from a study of monozygotic twins with inflammatory bowel disease. Whole-study results and caveats: Repertoire similarity did not differ between concordant and discordant twins, possibly owing to limited power. Fewer shared clonotypes with others were found in IBD patients than in healthy twins, especially with disease activity.

Researchers collected around 2.7 ml of blood per donor. CDR1 SGHTA and CDR2 FQGNSA come from the germline V gene. The CDR3 consists of 14 residues. Concerning this clonotype itself: The antigen is unknown.

With the 5' RACE reads reprocessed, TCRdb shows one record per CDR3 protein and no DNA. The sample holds 400,000 to 500,000 distinct CDR3 sequences. V is TRBV7-2 and J is TRBJ1-6; TCRdb outputs TRBD1, but without DNA this stays unchecked. The sample consisted of blood. The clonotype comes from a human donor with ulcerative colitis or Crohn's disease, or a healthy co-twin of an affected twin (not recorded which). Here the CDR3 reads CASSNEQGGSPLHF. The whole variable domain, filled in from reference TRBV7-2 and TRBJ1-6, reads GAGVSQSPSNKVTEKGKDVELRCDPISGHTALYWYRQSLGQGLEFLIYFQGNSAPDKSGLPSDRFSAERTGGSVSTLTIQRTQQEDSAVYLCASSNEQGGSPLHFGNGTRLTVT.